This entry lists 13 T cell receptor beta chains sequenced from one sample in a study of blood T cell repertoires in COVID-19. The protocol was immunoSEQ multiplex PCR, while the TCRdb copy is restricted to in-frame clones and leaves out a portion. The data contain about 280,000 clones, roughly 89% of them singletons. Material: PBMCs or T cells enriched from blood (not recorded which). Source of these receptors: a woman aged 18-29 years with acute COVID-19.

The chain employs TRBV2 and TRBJ2-1; D may be TRBD1 (6 bases). Trimming stripped 7 bases from V and 6 bases from J, with 13 bases between. The CDR3 length is 13 residues. Germline CDR1 and CDR2: SNHLY and FYNNEI. The CDR3 coding sequence is TGTGCCAGCAACGACAGGCATCCCAATGAGCAGTTCTTC. Amino acid sequence: CASNDRHPNEQFF.

The chain recombines TRBV24-1 with TRBJ1-2, with 9 positions matching TRBD1. The ends lost 3 bases at V and 4 bases at J; junction bases unmatched: 5. Germline CDR1 is KGHDR and CDR2 is SFDVKD. The CDR3 loop spans 15 amino acids. Here the CDR3 DNA reads TGTGCCACCAGTGATAACAGGGGGCCCGCCTATGGCTACACCTTC. Amino acid sequence: CATSDNRGPAYGYTF.

The V call is TRBV15, the J call TRBJ1-6; 10 bases are a match to TRBD1. The CDR3 totals 17 residues. Looked up from germline, CDR1 is LNHNV and CDR2 is YYDKDF (reference sequence). The junction had 7 bases not matched to a gene; V was cut back by 1 base and J by 7 bases. The CDR3 DNA is TGTGCCACCAGCAGAGGGAAGGGACAGGGGAAGAATTCACCCCTCCACTTT. It is translated as CATSRGKGQGKNSPLHF.

The chain joins TRBV5-1 to TRBJ2-1; the match to TRBD2 covers 11 bases. CDR1 and CDR2 from the germline V gene are SGHRS and YFSETQ. The CDR3 sequence is 16 residues long. The trim removed 0 bases at V and 9 bases at J, leaving 8 bases unmatched. The DNA for the CDR3 is TGCGCCAGCAGCTTGGTGGCTAGCGGGAGGTTAGGTGAGCAGTTCTTC. Its translation is CASSLVASGRLGEQFF.

In this sample, this clone turned up once. V usage is TRBV24-1 and J usage is TRBJ2-1; D is uncertain. The CDR3 extends over 16 amino acids. The V gene's germline CDR1 is KGHDR and CDR2 SFDVKD. The V gene lost 5 bases and the J gene lost 0 bases, with 13 bases spanning the gap. Here the CDR3 reads CATSAPDTRSYNEQFF. The CDR3 coding sequence is TGTGCCACCAGTGCCCCCGACACCCGCTCCTACAATGAGCAGTTCTTC.

This chain connects TRBV27 to TRBJ1-2; D is uncertain. Trimming took 4 bases from V and 0 from J, leaving 9 bases between them. This CDR3 spans 14 amino acids. CDR1 MNHEY and CDR2 SMNVEV come from the germline V gene (reference sequence). As DNA, the CDR3 is TGTGCCAGCAGTTCTGGGCTGACTAACTATGGCTACACCTTC. The encoded protein is CASSSGLTNYGYTF.

The chain combines TRBV29-1 with TRBJ2-1; 9 bases line up with TRBD2. CDR3 length: 15 amino acids. CDR1 SQVTM and CDR2 ANQGSEA come from the germline V gene. V shed 7 bases, J shed 2 bases, and the junction held 9 bases outside the gene matches. CDR3 region: CSARVAGGPYNEQFF. CDR3 bases: TGCAGCGCCCGGGTGGCGGGAGGGCCCTACAATGAGCAGTTCTTC.

The rearrangement uses TRBV7-2 and TRBJ2-5; 10 bases line up with TRBD2. The germline gives CDR1 SGHTA, CDR2 FQGNSA. The CDR3 consists of 18 residues. V dropped 1 base and J dropped 5; count of bases not matched to a gene: 13. Written as DNA, the CDR3 is TGTGCCAGCAGCTTAGAGGGTTGGGCTAGCGGGAGTGTTGAGACCCAGTACTTC. Translation gives CASSLEGWASGSVETQYF.

The chain is built from TRBV5-4 and TRBJ2-5; maybe TRBD1 (5 bases). The germline V gene has CDR1 SGHNT and CDR2 YYREEE (reference sequence). This CDR3 is 14 amino acids long. Trimming removed 6 bases at V and 4 bases at J, with 16 bases between. CDR3 bases: TGTGCCAGCAAACTAAGCCCGCAGGGAGAGACCCAGTACTTC. Its protein is CASKLSPQGETQYF.

Only one count was recorded for this clone. The chain employs TRBV10-2 and TRBJ1-1; 7 bases line up with TRBD1. Trimming cost V 10 bases and J 0 bases; bases outside gene matches: 8. The CDR3 extends over 14 amino acids. The V gene's germline CDR1 is WSHSY and CDR2 SAAADI. The CDR3 DNA reads as TGCGCCACCACGACAGGGATAATGAACACTGAAGCTTTCTTT. It specifies CATTTGIMNTEAFF.

This chain joins TRBV3-1 (or the pseudogene TRBV3-2) and TRBJ1-4; a possible D gene is TRBD1 (5 bases). Germline CDR1 reads LGHDT; CDR2 reads YNNKEL (reference sequence). The V end was cut by 1 base, the J end by 6 bases, with 15 bases between. The CDR3 consists of 16 residues. CDR3 protein: CASSQGGKGIHEKLFF. The CDR3 DNA is TGTGCCAGCAGCCAAGGGGGTAAGGGGATCCATGAAAAACTGTTTTTT.

Here the CDR3 reads CASKAAENTGELFF. CDR3 in DNA: TGTGCCAGCAAGGCAGCGGAGAACACCGGGGAGCTGTTTTTT. This chain links TRBV2 with TRBJ2-2; tentative D call: TRBD2 (5 bases). CDR1 SNHLY and CDR2 FYNNEI come from the germline V gene. The CDR3 length is 14 residues. Trimming left V 7 bases short and J 1 base short, with 10 bases between.

The V gene is TRBV7-9, the J gene TRBJ1-4, with 7 positions matching TRBD1. The V gene end was trimmed by 5 bases and the J gene end by 4 bases; junction bases not matched to a gene: 4. The germline V gene has CDR1 SEHNR and CDR2 FQNEAQ (reference sequence). The CDR3 is made up of 14 amino acids. The CDR3 region is CASSPGDSNEKLFF. DNA for the CDR3: TGTGCCAGCAGCCCTGGGGACAGTAATGAAAAACTGTTTTTT.